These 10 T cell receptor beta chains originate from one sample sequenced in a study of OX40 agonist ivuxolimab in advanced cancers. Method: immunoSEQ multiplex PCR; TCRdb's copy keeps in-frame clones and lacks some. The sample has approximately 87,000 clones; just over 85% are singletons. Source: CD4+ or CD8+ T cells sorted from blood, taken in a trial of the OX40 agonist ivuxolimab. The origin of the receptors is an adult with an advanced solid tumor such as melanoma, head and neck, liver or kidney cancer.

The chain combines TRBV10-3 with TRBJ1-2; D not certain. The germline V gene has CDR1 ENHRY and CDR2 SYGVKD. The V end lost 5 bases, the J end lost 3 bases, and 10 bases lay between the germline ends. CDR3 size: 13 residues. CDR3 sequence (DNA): TGTGCCATCAGTCGCGACATAGACTATGGCTACACCTTC. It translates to CAISRDIDYGYTF.

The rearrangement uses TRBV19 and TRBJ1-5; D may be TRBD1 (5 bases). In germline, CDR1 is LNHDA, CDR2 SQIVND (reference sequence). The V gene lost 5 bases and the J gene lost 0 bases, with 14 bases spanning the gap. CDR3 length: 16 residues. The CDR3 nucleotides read TGTGCCAGTAGTGTTAACCTAGGGACTAGCAATCAGCCCCAGCATTTT. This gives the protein CASSVNLGTSNQPQHF.

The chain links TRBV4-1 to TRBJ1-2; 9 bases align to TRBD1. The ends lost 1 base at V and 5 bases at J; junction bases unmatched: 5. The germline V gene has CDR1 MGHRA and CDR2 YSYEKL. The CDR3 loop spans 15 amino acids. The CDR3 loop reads CASSQGRDRVYGYTF. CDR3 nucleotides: TGCGCCAGCAGCCAAGGCCGGGACAGGGTATATGGCTACACCTTC.

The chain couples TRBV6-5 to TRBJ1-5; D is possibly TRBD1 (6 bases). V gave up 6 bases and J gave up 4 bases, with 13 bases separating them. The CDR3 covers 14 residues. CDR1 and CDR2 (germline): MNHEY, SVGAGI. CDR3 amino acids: CASRQGPSNQPQHF. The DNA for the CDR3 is TGTGCCAGCAGACAGGGTCCTTCGAATCAGCCCCAGCATTTT.

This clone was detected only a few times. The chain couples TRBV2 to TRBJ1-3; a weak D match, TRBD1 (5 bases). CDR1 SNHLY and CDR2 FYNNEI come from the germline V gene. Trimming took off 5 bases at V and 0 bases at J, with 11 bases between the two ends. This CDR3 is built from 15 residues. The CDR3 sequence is CASSLQVLSGNTIYF. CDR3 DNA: TGTGCCAGCAGTTTACAGGTTCTCTCTGGAAACACCATATATTTT. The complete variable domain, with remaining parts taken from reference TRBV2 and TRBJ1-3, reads EPEVTQTPSHQVTQMGQEVILRCVPISNHLYFYWYRQILGQKVEFLVSFYNNEISEKSEIFDDQFSVERPDGSNFTLKIRSTKLEDSAMYFCASSLQVLSGNTIYFGEGSWLTVV.

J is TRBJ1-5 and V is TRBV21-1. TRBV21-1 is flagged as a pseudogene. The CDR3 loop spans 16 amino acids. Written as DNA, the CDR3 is TGTGCCAGCAGCAAAGCGGCGGGGGCTCTCAATCAGCCCCAGCATTTT. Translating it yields CASSKAAGALNQPQHF.

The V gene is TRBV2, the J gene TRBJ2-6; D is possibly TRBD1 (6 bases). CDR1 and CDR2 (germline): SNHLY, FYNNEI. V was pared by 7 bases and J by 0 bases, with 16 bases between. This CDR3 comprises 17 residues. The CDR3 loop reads CASNLGQSLSGANVLTF. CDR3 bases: TGTGCCAGCAATCTCGGACAGAGCCTCTCTGGGGCCAACGTCCTGACTTTC.

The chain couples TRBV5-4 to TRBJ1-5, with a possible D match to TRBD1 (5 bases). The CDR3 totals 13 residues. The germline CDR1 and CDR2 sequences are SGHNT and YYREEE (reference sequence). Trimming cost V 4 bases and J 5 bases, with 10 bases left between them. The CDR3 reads CASSGGRDQPQHF. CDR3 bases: TGTGCCAGCAGCGGGGGAAGGGATCAGCCCCAGCATTTT.

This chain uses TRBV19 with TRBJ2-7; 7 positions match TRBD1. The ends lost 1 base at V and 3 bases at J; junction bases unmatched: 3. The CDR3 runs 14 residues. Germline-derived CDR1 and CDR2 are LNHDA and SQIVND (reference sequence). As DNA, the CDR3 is TGTGCCAGTAGTATAGGCCAGGGGGTCTACGAGCAGTACTTC. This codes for CASSIGQGVYEQYF.

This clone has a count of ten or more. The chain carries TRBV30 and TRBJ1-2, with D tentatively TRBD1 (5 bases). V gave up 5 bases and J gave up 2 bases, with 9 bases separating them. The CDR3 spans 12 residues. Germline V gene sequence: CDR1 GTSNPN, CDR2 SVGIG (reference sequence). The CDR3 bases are TGTGCCTGGGAGGGACGGAACTATGGCTACACCTTC. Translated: CAWEGRNYGYTF.